Sequencing of this T cell receptor (beta chain) was carried out in a study of OX40 agonist ivuxolimab in advanced cancers. Study at large: With ivuxolimab, an agonistic anti-OX40 (CD134) antibody, patients were treated. Overall study results and limits: Some patients without response likewise showed low normalized clonal expansion. Fewer expanded clones were found on average in CD4+ than in CD8+ T cells. Expansion of clones was among the lowest in partial responders at 0.1-3.0 mg/kg.

CDR3 length: 12 amino acids. The germline V and J ends were trimmed by 7 bases and 4 bases, with 10 bases remaining between them. From germline, CDR1 is ENHRY and CDR2 SYGVKD. TCRdb's table, derived via immunoSEQ multiplex PCR, lists solely in-frame clones and lacks some. The profile shows roughly 90,000 clones, around nine tenths of them singletons. A note on this clone: Its target is unknown.

The chain links TRBV10-3 to TRBJ2-5, with D possibly matching TRBD2 (5 bases). This receptor was obtained from an adult with an advanced solid tumor such as melanoma, head and neck, liver or kidney cancer. The starting material was CD4+ or CD8+ T cells sorted from blood, obtained in a trial of the OX40 agonist ivuxolimab. The CDR3 region has the DNA TGTGCCATCAAGAGGGAAGGAGAGACCCAGTACTTC. Translation gives CAIKREGETQYF.